Described below is a single TCR beta chain sequence and its context. This entry is derived from a study of blood T cell repertoires in COVID-19. Study at large: COVID-19 samples collected from the United States, Italy and Spain covered acute and convalescent phases. PBMCs, B-cell-depleted T cells, or T cells provided the cDNA or gDNA that made up the material.

One Seattle source followed patients from active infection through their disease course. Authors' methods: Reference gene primer amplification yielded estimated nucleated cell counts. Clones were sequenced by immunoSEQ multiplex PCR, and TCRdb holds only the in-frame ones, with some missing. Clone size and V and J calls were adopted from that table, with D and trimming inferred from the DNA. The data hold 300,000 to 350,000 clones, with over 70% observed a single time. This receptor was obtained from a woman aged 45-65 years with COVID-19, enrolled during active disease. The sample taken for sequencing was peripheral blood.

The CDR3 DNA reads as TGTGCCAGCTCACAGACAGGGGGCAATCAGCCCCAGCATTTT. Its translation: CASSQTGGNQPQHF. The chain is built from TRBV18 and TRBJ1-5; TRBD1 aligns across 8 bases. This CDR3 has 14 amino acids. CDR1 is KGHSH and CDR2 is LQKENI in the germline V gene. Trimming removed 4 bases from V and 2 bases from J; junction bases left unmatched: 1.